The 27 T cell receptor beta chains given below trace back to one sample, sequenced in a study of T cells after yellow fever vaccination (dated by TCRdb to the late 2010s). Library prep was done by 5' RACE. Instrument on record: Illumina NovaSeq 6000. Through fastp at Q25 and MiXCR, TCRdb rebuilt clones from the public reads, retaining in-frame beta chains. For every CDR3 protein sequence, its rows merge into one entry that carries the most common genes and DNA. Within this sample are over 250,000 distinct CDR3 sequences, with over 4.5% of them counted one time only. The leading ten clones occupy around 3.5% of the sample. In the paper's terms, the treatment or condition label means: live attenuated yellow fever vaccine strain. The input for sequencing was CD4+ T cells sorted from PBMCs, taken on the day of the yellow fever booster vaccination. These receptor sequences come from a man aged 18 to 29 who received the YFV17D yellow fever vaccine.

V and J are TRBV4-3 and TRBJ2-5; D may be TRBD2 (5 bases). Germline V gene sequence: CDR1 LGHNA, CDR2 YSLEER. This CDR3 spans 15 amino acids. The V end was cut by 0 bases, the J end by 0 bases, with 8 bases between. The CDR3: CASSQDSGYQETQYF. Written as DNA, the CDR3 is TGCGCCAGCAGCCAAGATTCGGGATACCAAGAGACCCAGTACTTC.

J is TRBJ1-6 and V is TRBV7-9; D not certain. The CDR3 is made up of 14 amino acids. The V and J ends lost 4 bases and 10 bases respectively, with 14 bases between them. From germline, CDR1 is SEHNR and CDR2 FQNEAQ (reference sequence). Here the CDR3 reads CASSSVAAGSPLHF. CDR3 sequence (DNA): TGTGCCAGCAGCTCTGTGGCAGCGGGGTCACCCCTCCACTTT.

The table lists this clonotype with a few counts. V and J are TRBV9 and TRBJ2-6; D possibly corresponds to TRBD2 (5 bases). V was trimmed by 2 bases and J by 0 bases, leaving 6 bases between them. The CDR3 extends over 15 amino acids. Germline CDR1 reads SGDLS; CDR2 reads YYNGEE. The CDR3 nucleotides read TGTGCCAGCAGCGTTCGGGGCTCTGGGGCCAACGTCCTGACTTTC. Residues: CASSVRGSGANVLTF.

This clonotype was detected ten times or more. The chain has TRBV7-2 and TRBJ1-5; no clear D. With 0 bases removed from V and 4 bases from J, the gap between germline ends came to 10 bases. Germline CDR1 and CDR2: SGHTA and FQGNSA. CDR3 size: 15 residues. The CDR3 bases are TGTGCCAGCAGCTTAGCTTACGCAGCGAATCAGCCCCAGCATTTT. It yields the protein CASSLAYAANQPQHF.

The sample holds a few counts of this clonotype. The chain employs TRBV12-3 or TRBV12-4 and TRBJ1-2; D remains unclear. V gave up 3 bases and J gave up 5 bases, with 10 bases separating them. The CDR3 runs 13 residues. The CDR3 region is CASSLTVGYGYTF. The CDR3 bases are TGTGCCAGCAGTTTGACGGTGGGGTATGGCTACACCTTC.

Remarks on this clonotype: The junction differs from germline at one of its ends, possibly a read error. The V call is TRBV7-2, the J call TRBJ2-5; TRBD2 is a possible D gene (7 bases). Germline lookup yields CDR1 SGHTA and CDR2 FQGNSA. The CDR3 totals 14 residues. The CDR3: CASSLGGVRETQYF. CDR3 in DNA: TGTGCCAGCAGTTTAGGGGGGGTCCGGGAGACCCAGTACTTC.

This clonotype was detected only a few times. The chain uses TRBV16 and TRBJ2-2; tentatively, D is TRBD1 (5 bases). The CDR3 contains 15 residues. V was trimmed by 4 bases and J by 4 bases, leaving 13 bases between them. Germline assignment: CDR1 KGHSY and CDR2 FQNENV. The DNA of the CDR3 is TGTGCCAGCAGCCCTCAGGGAATCGGCACCGGGGAGCTGTTTTTT. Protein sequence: CASSPQGIGTGELFF.

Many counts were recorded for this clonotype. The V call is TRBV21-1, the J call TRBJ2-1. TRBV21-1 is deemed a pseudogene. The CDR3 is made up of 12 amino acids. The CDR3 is CATVLKQKSQFF. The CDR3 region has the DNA TGTGCCACCGTACTCAAACAAAAATCGCAGTTCTTC.

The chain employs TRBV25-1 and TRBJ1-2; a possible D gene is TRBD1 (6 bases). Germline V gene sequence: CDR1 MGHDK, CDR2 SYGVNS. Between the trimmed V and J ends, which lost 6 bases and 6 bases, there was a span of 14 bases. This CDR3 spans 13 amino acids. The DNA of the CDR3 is TGTGCCAGCAGCCGAATCCCAGGGGATGGCTACACCTTC. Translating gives CASSRIPGDGYTF.

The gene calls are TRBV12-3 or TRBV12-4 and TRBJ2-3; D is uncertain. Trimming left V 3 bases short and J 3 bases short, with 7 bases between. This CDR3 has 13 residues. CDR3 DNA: TGTGCCAGCAGTTTGTGGGGTACAGATACGCAGTATTTT. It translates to CASSLWGTDTQYF.

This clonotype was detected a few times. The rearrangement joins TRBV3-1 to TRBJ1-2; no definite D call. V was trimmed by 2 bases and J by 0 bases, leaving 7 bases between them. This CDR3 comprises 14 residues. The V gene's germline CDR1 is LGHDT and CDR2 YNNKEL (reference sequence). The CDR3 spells CASSQLSANYGYTF. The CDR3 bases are TGTGCCAGCAGCCAATTGTCCGCTAACTATGGCTACACCTTC.

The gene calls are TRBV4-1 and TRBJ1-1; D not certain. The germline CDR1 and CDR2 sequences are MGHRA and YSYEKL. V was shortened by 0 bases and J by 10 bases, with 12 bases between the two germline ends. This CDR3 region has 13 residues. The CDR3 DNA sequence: TGCGCCAGCAGCCAAGAACCCTACCTCGGAGCTTTCTTT. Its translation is CASSQEPYLGAFF.

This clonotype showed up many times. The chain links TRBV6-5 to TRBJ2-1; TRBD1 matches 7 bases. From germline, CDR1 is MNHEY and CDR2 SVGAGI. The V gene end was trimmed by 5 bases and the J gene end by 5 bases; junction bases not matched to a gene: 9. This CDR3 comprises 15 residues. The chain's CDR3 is CASSRGLDRNNEQFF. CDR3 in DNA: TGTGCCAGCAGTAGGGGGCTCGATAGGAACAATGAGCAGTTCTTC.

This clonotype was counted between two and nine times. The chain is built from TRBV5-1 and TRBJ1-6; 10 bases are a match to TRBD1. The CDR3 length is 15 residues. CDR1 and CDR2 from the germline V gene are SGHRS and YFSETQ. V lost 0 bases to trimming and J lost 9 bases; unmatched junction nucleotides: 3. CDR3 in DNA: TGCGCCAGCAGCTTGGCGGGACAGGGGCGTTCACCCCTCCACTTT. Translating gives CASSLAGQGRSPLHF.

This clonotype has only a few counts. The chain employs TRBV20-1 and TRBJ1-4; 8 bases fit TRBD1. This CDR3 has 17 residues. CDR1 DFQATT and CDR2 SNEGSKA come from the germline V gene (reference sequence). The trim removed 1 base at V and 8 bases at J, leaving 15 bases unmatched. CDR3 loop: CSARGLKGQGVSEKLFF. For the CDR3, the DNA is TGCAGTGCTAGAGGATTAAAAGGACAGGGAGTTAGCGAAAAACTGTTTTTT.

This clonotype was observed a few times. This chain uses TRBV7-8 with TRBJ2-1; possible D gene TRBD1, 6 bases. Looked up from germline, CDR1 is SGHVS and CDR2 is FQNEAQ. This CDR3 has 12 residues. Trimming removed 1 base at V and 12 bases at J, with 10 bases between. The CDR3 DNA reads TGTGCCAGCAGCTTAGACAGGGTCCTGCAGTTCTTC. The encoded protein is CASSLDRVLQFF.

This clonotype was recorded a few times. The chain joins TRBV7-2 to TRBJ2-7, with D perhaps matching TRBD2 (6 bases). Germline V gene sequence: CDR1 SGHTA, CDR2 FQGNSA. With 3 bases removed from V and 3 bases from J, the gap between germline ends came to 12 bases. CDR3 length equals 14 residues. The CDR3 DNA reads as TGTGCCAGCAGCTTCTCTCAGGGACTCTACGAGCAGTACTTC. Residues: CASSFSQGLYEQYF.

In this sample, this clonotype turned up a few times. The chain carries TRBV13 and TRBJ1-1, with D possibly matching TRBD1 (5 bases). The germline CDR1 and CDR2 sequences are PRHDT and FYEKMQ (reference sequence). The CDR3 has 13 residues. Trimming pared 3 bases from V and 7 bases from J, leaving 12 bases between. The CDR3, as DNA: TGTGCCAGCAGCTTGGTCCGGGGGAATGAAGCTTTCTTT. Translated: CASSLVRGNEAFF.

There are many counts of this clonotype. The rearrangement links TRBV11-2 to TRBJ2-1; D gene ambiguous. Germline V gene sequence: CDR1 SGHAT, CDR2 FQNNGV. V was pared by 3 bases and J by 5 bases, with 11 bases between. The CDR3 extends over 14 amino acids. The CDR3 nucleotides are TGTGCCAGCAGCTTGGATCGTGGTAACAATGAGCAGTTCTTC. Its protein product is CASSLDRGNNEQFF.

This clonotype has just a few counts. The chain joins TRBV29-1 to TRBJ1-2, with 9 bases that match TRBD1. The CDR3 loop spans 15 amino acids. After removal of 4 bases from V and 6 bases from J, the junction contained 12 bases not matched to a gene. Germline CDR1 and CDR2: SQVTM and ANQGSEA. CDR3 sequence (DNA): TGCAGCGTTGTTTACGGGATGACAGGGGGAGATGGCTACACCTTC. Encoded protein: CSVVYGMTGGDGYTF.

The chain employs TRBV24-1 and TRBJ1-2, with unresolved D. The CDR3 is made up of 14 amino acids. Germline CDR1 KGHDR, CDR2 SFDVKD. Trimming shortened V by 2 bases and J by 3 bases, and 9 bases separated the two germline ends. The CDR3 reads CATSDSWVDYGYTF. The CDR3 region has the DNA TGTGCCACCAGTGATTCCTGGGTGGACTATGGCTACACCTTC.

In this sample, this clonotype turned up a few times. CDR3 DNA: TGCAGTGCTAGTGCGGGGGGACTCTACGAGCAGTACTTC. Translation gives CSASAGGLYEQYF. V usage is TRBV20-1 and J usage is TRBJ2-7, with 8 nucleotides matching TRBD2. The CDR3 sequence is 13 residues long. The V gene's germline CDR1 is DFQATT and CDR2 SNEGSKA (reference sequence). The junction had 4 bases not matched to a gene; V was cut back by 3 bases and J by 3 bases.

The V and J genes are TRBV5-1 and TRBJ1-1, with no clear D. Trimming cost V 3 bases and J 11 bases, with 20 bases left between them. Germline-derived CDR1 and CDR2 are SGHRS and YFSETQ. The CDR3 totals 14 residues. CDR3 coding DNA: TGCGCCAGCAGCTCTTCGGGAACGTCAAATTGGGCTTTCTTT. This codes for CASSSSGTSNWAFF.

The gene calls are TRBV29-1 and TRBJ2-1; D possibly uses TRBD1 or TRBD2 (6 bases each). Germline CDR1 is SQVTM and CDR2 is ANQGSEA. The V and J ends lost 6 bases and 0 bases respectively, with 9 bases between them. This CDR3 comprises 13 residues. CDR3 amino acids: CSVGGGSYNEQFF. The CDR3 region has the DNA TGCAGCGTAGGAGGGGGCTCCTACAATGAGCAGTTCTTC.

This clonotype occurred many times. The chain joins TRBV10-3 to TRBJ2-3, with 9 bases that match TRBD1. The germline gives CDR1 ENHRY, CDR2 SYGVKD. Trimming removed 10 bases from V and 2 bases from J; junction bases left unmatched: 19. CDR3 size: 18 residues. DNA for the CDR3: TGTGCCACGACAGGGACAGGGCAATCACTCAACTTCACAGATACGCAGTATTTT. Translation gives CATTGTGQSLNFTDTQYF.

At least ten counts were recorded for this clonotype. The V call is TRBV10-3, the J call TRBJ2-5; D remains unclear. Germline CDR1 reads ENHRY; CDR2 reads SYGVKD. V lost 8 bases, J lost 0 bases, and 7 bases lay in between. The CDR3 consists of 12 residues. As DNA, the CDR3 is TGTGCCATCGCCAGCAACCAAGAGACCCAGTACTTC. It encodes CAIASNQETQYF.

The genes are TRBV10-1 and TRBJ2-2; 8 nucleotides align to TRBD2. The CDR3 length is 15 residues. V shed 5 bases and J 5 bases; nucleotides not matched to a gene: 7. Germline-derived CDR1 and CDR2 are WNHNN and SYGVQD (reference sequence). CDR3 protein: CASSPGTSVTGELFF. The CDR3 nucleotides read TGCGCCAGCAGTCCCGGGACTAGTGTTACCGGGGAGCTGTTTTTT.